This TCR beta chain is drawn from a study of OX40 agonist ivuxolimab in advanced cancers. Study-level background: A male proportion of over 75% was recorded, with mean age 60 years and range about 20 to 79. One hepatocellular carcinoma and a couple of cutaneous melanoma patients partially responded.

Method: immunoSEQ multiplex PCR; TCRdb's copy keeps in-frame clones and lacks some. Among tens of thousands of clones listed, around 90% were seen once. Germline V CDR1 and CDR2: SGDLS, YYNGEE. After removal of 0 bases from V and 4 bases from J, the junction contained 5 bases not matched to a gene. This CDR3 is built from 15 residues. The sequence was collected from an adult with an advanced solid tumor such as melanoma, head and neck, liver or kidney cancer. The gene calls are TRBV9 and TRBJ2-7; TRBD2 matches 9 bases. Sample: CD4+ or CD8+ T cells sorted from blood, taken in a trial of the OX40 agonist ivuxolimab. The CDR3 DNA reads TGTGCCAGCAGCGTAGCCGCTAGCGGGGAGTACGAGCAGTACTTC. Its translation is CASSVAASGEYEQYF.